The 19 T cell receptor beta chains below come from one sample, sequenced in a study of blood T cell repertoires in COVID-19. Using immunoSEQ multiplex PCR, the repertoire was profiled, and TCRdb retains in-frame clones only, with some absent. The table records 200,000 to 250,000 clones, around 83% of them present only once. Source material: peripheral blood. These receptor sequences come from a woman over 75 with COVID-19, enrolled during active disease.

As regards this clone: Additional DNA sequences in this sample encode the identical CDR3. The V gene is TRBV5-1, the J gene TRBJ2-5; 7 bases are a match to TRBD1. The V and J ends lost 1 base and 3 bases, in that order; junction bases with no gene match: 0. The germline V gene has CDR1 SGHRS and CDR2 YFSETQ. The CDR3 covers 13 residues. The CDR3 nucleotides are TGCGCCAGCAGCTTGCAGGGGGAAGAGACCCAGTACTTC. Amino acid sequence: CASSLQGEETQYF.

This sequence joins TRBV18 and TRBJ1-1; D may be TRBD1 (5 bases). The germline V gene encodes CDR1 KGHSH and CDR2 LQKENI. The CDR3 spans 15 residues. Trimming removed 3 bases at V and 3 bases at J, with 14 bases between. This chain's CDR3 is CASSPGLSADTEAFF. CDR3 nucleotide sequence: TGTGCCAGCTCACCGGGACTTTCGGCGGACACTGAAGCTTTCTTT.

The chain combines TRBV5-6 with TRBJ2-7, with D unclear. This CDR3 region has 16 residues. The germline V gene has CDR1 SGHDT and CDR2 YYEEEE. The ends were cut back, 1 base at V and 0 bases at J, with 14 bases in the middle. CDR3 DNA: TGTGCCAGCAGCTTGTACCGGCCAGGTAGCTCCTACGAGCAGTACTTC. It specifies CASSLYRPGSSYEQYF.

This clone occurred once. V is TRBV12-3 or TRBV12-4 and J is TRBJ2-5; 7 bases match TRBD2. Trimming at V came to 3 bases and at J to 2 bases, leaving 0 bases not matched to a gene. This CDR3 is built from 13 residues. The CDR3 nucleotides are TGTGCCAGCAGTTTTAGCGGGCAAGAGACCCAGTACTTC. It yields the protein CASSFSGQETQYF.

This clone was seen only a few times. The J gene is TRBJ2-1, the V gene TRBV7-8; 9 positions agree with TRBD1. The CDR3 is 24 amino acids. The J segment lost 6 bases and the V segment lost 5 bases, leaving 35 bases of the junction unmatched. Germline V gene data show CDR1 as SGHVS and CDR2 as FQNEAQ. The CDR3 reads CASSRIPGQGETSRIGGLSNEQFF. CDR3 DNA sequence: TGTGCCAGCAGCCGAATCCCGGGACAGGGAGAGACTAGCAGAATTGGGGGTCTGAGCAATGAGCAGTTCTTC.

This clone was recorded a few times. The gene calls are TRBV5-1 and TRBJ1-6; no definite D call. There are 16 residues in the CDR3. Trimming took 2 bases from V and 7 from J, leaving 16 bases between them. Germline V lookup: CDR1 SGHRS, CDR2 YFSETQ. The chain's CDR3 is CASSLQIPTTNSPLHF. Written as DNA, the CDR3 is TGCGCCAGCAGCTTACAGATCCCCACAACGAATTCACCCCTCCACTTT. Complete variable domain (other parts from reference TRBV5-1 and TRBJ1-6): KAGVTQTPRYLIKTRGQQVTLSCSPISGHRSVSWYQQTPGQGLQFLFEYFSETQRNKGNFPGRFSGRQFSNSRSEMNVSTLELGDSALYLCASSLQIPTTNSPLHFGNGTRLTVT.

DNA for the CDR3: TGTGCCAGCAGTTTGACAGGAACTAATGAAAAACTGTTTTTT. This codes for CASSLTGTNEKLFF. The chain links TRBV2 to TRBJ1-4; perhaps TRBD1 as D (6 bases). The germline V gene has CDR1 SNHLY and CDR2 FYNNEI. V lost 5 bases and J 1 base, leaving 8 bases between the germline ends. The CDR3 extends over 14 amino acids.

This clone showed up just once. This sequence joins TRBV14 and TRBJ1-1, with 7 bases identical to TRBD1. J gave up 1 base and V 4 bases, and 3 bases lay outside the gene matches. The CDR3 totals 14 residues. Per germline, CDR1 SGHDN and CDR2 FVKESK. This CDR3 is CASSRRQGNTEAFF. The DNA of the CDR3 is TGTGCCAGCAGCCGTCGACAGGGGAACACTGAAGCTTTCTTT.

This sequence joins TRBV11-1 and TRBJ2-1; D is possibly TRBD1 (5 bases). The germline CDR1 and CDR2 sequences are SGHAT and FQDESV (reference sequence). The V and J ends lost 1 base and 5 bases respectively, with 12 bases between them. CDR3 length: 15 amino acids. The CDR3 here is CASSLEGFANNEQFF. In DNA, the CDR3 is TGTGCCAGCAGCTTAGAGGGGTTTGCAAACAATGAGCAGTTCTTC.

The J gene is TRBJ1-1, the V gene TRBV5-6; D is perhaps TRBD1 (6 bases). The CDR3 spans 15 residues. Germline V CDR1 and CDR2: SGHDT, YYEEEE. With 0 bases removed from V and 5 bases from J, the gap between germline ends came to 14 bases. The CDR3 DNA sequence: TGTGCCAGCAGCTTGGCGGGTACAGGGTTGACTGAAGCTTTCTTT. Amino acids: CASSLAGTGLTEAFF.

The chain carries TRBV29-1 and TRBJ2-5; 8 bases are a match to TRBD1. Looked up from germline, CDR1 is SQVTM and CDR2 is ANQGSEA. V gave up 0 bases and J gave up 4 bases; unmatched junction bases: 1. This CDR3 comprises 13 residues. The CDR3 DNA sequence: TGCAGCGTTGAAGACAGGGGGCTAGAGACCCAGTACTTC. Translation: CSVEDRGLETQYF.

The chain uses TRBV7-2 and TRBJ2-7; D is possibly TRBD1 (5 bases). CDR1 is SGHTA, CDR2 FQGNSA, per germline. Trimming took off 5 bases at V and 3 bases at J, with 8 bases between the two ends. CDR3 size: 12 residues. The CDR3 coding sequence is TGTGCCAGCAGCGATCAGGGCTACGAGCAGTACTTC. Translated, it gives CASSDQGYEQYF.

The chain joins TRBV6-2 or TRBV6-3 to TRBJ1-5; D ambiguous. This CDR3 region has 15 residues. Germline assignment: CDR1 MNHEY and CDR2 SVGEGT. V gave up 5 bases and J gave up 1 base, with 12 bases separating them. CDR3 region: CASSGRGASNQPQHF. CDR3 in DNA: TGTGCCAGCAGTGGCCGGGGTGCAAGCAATCAGCCCCAGCATTTT.

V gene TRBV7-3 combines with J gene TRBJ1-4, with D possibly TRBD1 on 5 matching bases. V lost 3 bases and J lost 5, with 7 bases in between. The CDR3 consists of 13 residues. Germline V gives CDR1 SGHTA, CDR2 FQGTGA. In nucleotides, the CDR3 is TGTGCCAGCAGCTTCCGGGGGAATGAAAAACTGTTTTTT. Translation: CASSFRGNEKLFF.

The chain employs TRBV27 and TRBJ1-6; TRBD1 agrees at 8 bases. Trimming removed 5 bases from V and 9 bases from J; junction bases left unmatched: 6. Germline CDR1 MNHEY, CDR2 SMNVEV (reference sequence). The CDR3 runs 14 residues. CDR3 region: CASSLDRAFSPLHF. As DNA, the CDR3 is TGTGCCAGCAGTCTGGACAGGGCGTTTTCACCCCTCCACTTT.

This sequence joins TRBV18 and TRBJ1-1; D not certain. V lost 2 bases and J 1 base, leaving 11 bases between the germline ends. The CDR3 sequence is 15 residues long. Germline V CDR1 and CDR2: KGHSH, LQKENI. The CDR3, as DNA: TGTGCCAGCTCACCAAGCAGCAGACAGAACACTGAAGCTTTCTTT. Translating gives CASSPSSRQNTEAFF.

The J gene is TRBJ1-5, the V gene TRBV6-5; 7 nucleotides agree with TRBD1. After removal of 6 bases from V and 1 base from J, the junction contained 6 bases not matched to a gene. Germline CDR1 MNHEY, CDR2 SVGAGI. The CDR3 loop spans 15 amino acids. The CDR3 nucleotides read TGTGCCAGCAGCGTCGACAGGGCCAGCAATCAGCCCCAGCATTTT. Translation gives CASSVDRASNQPQHF.

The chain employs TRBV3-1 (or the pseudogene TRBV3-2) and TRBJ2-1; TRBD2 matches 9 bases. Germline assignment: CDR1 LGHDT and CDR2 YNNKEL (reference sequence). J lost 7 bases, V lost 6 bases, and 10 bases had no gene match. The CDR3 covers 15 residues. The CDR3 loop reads CASRSGVAGANEQFF. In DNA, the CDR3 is TGTGCCAGCAGATCGGGGGTAGCGGGAGCTAATGAGCAGTTCTTC.

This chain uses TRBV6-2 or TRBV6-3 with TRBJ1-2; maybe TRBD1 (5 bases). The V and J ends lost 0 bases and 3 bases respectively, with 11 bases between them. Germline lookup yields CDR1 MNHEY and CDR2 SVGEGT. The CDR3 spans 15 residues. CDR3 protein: CASSYSGGGDYGYTF. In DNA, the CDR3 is TGTGCCAGCAGTTACTCTGGGGGAGGAGACTATGGCTACACCTTC.